This paragraph reports one T cell receptor (beta chain). Its target is unknown. Measured with immunoSEQ multiplex PCR; TCRdb has only the in-frame clones, and not every one. This table holds about 240,000 clones, 84% found once. The sample is drawn from a study of Tregs in tolerant kidney transplant recipients. Overall study findings and caveats: The small number of patients limits these findings pending further validation.

In germline, CDR1 is SGHRS, CDR2 YFSETQ. This CDR3 region has 16 residues. V shed 1 base and J shed 6 bases, with 14 bases lying between them. The TCR originated in a human donor in good health. Sequenced material: CD4+ T cells from blood. The rearrangement links TRBV5-1 to TRBJ1-6, with D possibly matching TRBD1 (6 bases). CDR3 amino acids: CASSLRRGALNSPLHF. The DNA of the CDR3 is TGCGCCAGCAGCTTGCGGCGGGGGGCCCTTAATTCACCCCTCCACTTT.